The source of this TCR beta chain is a study of blood T cell repertoires in COVID-19. Study in general: Specimens from acute and convalescent COVID-19 originated in the United States, Italy and Spain. Sources were T cells, B-cell-depleted T cells, or PBMCs; the material itself was cDNA or gDNA.

The table lists this clone with a count of one. V dropped 0 bases and J dropped 1 base, with 7 bases sitting between them. The CDR3 contains 15 residues. Original processing notes: Reference gene primer amplification yielded estimated nucleated cell counts. Some clones are missing from TCRdb's copy, which holds only in-frame ones; the method was immunoSEQ multiplex PCR. The DNA gave D and trimming, while V, J and clone size come from that table. The repertoire includes about 260,000 clones, about 85% of them detected once, and 4.2% sits in the top ten. This sequence was found in a man aged 55 to 70 with acute or convalescent COVID-19. This sequence joins TRBV6-7 and TRBJ1-5, with D unclear. TRBV6-7 is an ORF for which the function is uncertain. The sequenced sample consisted of peripheral blood. CDR3 coding DNA: TGTGCCAGCAGTTACTCTGGAGGAAGCAATCAGCCCCAGCATTTT. Protein sequence: CASSYSGGSNQPQHF.